This T cell receptor beta chain was sequenced for a study of Graves' ophthalmopathy and Graves' hyperthyroidism. Looking at the study overall: The blood sample was drawn at first diagnosis and before any treatment.

The authors amplified TCR beta CDR3 regions, and they did so from RNA transcripts for repertoire sequencing. In the first round, RT-PCR was carried out with HTBI primers, and a multiplex PCR formed the second round. MiXCR, run by TCRdb on the multiplex PCR reads, gives a single entry per CDR3 protein. In the table there are about 740,000 distinct CDR3 sequences, 35% to 50% of which are singletons. PBMCs had their origin in fresh peripheral blood (roughly 11 ml). Study-level points and caveats: It was with approximately 70% sensitivity and approximately 75% specificity that the model predicted ophthalmopathy progression. Most thyroid clonotypes expanded beyond 0.001 frequency were also found in blood.

On this clonotype: The antigen is unknown.

The sequence was collected from an adult man with Graves' ophthalmopathy. Sequencing was performed on peripheral blood.

The CDR3 protein is CSLEPPGQSNSPLHF. As DNA, the CDR3 is TGCAGCTTAGAGCCCCCGGGACAGAGTAATTCACCCCTCCACTTT. The chain recombines TRBV29-1 with TRBJ1-6; 7 bases map to TRBD1. V lost 8 bases and J lost 6; bases outside the gene matches: 13. Germline assignment: CDR1 SQVTM and CDR2 ANQGSEA. The CDR3 spans 15 residues.